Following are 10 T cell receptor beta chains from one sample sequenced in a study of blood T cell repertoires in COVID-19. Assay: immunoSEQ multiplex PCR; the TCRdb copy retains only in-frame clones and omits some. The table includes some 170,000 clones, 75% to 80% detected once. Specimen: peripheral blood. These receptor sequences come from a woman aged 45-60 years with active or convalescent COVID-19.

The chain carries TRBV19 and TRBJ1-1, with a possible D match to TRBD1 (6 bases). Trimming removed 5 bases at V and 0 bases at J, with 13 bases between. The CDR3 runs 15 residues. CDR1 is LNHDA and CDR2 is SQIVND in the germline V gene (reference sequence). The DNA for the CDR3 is TGTGCCAGTAGTCCCCGGGGGGCTATGAACACTGAAGCTTTCTTT. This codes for CASSPRGAMNTEAFF.

In nucleotides, the CDR3 is TGTGCCAGCAGCTTATGGCGGGAGCAAGATACGCAGTATTTT. This gives the protein CASSLWREQDTQYF. The chain carries TRBV7-2 and TRBJ2-3; 7 bases align to TRBD2. The V segment lost 2 bases and the J segment 5 bases; nucleotides outside the gene matches: 4. The CDR3 covers 14 residues. CDR1 is SGHTA, CDR2 FQGNSA, per germline.

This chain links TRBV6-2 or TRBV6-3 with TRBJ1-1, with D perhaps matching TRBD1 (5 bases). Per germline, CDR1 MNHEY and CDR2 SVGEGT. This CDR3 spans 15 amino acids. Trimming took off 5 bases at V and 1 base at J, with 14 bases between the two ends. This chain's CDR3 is CASSDARGWNTEAFF. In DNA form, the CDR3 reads TGTGCCAGCAGTGATGCACGGGGGTGGAACACTGAAGCTTTCTTT.

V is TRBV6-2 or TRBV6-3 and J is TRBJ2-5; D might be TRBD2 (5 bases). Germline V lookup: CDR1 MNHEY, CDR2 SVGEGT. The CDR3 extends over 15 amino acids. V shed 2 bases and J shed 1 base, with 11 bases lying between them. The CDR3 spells CASSYGPLGQETQYF. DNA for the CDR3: TGTGCCAGCAGTTACGGACCACTAGGCCAAGAGACCCAGTACTTC.

This CDR3 is CASSLGTGGSYGYTF. The CDR3 bases are TGTGCCAGCAGTTTGGGGACAGGGGGGAGCTATGGCTACACCTTC. The rearrangement joins TRBV28 to TRBJ1-2; 11 nucleotides agree with TRBD1. Germline lookup yields CDR1 MDHEN and CDR2 SYDVKM. The CDR3 is 15 residues long. V was pared by 3 bases and J by 4 bases, with 4 bases of the junction left unmatched.

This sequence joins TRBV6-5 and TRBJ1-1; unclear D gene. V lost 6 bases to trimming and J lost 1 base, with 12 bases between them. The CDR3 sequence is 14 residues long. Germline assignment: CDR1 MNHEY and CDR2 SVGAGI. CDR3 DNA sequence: TGTGCCAGCAGCTTCGGAGGATCGAACACTGAAGCTTTCTTT. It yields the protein CASSFGGSNTEAFF.

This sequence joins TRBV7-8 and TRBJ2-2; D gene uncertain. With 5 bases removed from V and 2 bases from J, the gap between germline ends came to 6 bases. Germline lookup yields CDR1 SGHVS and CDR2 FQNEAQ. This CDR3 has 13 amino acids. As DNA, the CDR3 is TGTGCCAGCAGCCCCTTTAACACCGGGGAGCTGTTTTTT. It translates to CASSPFNTGELFF.

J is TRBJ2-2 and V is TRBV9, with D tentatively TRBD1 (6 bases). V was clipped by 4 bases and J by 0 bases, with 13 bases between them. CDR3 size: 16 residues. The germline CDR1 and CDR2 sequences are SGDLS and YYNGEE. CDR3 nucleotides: TGTGCCAGCAGCCATTCAGGGGCGTCGAACACCGGGGAGCTGTTTTTT. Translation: CASSHSGASNTGELFF.

The CDR3 sequence is CASSFGGGDTQYF. The CDR3 coding sequence is TGTGCCAGCAGCTTCGGGGGAGGGGATACGCAGTATTTT. J is TRBJ2-3 and V is TRBV7-2; 7 bases are a match to TRBD2. The junction had 3 bases not matched to a gene; V was cut back by 3 bases and J by 6 bases. The CDR3 totals 13 residues. The germline V gene encodes CDR1 SGHTA and CDR2 FQGNSA. Using reference TRBV7-2 and TRBJ2-3 for the parts outside the CDR3, the full variable domain is GAGVSQSPSNKVTEKGKDVELRCDPISGHTALYWYRQSLGQGLEFLIYFQGNSAPDKSGLPSDRFSAERTGGSVSTLTIQRTQQEDSAVYLCASSFGGGDTQYFGPGTRLTVL.

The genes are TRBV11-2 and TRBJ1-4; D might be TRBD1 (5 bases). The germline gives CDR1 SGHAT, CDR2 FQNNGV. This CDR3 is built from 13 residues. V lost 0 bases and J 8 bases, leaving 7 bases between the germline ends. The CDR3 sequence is CASSLDRVEKLFF. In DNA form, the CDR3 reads TGTGCCAGCAGCTTAGACAGGGTGGAAAAACTGTTTTTT.